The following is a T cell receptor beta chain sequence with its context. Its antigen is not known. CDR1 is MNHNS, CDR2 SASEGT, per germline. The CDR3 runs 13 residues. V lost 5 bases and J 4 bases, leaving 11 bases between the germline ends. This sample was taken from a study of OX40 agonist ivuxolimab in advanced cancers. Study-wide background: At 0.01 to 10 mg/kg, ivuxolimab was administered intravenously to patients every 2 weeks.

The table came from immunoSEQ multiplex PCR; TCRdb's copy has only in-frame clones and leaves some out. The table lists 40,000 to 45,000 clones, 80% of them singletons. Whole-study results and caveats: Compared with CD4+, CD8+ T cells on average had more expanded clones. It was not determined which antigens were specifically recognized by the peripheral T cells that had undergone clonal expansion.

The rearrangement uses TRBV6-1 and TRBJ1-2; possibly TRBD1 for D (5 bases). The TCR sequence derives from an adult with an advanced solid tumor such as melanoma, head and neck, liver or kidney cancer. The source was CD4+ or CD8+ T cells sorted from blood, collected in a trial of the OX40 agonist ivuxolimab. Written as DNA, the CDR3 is TGTGCCAGCAGTTCCGGGACCTCCTATGGCTACACCTTC. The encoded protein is CASSSGTSYGYTF.